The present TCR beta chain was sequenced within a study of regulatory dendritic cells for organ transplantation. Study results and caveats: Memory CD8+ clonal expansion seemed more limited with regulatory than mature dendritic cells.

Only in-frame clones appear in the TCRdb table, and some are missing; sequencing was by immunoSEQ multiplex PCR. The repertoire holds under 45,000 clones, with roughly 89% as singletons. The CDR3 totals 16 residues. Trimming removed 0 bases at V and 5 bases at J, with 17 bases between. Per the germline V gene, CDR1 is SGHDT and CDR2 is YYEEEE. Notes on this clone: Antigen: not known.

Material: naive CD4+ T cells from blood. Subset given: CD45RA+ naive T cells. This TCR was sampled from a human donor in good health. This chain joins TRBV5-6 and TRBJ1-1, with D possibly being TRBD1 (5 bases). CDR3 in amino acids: CASSLVGGWEQTEAFF. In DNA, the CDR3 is TGTGCCAGCAGCTTGGTCGGGGGATGGGAACAGACTGAAGCTTTCTTT.